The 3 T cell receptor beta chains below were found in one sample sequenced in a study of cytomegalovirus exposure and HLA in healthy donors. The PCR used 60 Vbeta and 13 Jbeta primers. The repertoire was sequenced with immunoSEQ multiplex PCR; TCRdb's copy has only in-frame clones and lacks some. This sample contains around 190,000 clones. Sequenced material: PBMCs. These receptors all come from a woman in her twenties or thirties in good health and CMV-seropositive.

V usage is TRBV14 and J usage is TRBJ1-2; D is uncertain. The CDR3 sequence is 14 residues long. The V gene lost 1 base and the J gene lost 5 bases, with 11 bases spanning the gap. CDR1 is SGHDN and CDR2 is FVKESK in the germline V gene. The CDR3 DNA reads TGTGCCAGCAGCCAAGGAGCGTTACCTTATGGCTACACCTTC. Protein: CASSQGALPYGYTF.

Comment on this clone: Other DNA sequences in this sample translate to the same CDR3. This chain's CDR3 is CASSRVGTENIQYF. The CDR3 bases are TGTGCCAGCAGCCGGGTAGGGACAGAAAACATTCAGTACTTC. The chain joins TRBV14 to TRBJ2-4; 7 bases align to TRBD1. The CDR3 has 14 residues. The V segment lost 4 bases and the J segment 5 bases; nucleotides outside the gene matches: 5. Germline V CDR1 and CDR2: SGHDN, FVKESK.

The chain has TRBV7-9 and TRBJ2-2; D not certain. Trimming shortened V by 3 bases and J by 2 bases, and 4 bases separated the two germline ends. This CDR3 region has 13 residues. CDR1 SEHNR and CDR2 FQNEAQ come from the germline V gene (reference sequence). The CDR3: CASSFYNTGELFF. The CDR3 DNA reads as TGTGCCAGCAGCTTCTATAACACCGGGGAGCTGTTTTTT. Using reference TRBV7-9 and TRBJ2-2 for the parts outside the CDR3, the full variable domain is DTGVSQNPRHKITKRGQNVTFRCDPISEHNRLYWYRQTLGQGPEFLTYFQNEAQLEKSRLLSDRFSAERPKGSFSTLEIQRTEQGDSAMYLCASSFYNTGELFFGEGSRLTVL.